These 3 T cell receptor beta chains originate from one sample sequenced in a study of blood T cell repertoires in COVID-19. Data came from immunoSEQ multiplex PCR; TCRdb stores just in-frame clones and leaves some out. The data contain 250,000 to 400,000 clones, 90% of them singletons. Sequenced material: peripheral blood. The receptors stem from a woman aged 25 to 45 with COVID-19, enrolled during active disease.

This rearrangement joins TRBV27 to TRBJ2-7; 11 bases line up with TRBD1. CDR1 and CDR2 from the germline V gene are MNHEY and SMNVEV (reference sequence). CDR3 size: 15 residues. V gave up 5 bases and J gave up 4 bases; unmatched junction bases: 7. CDR3 loop: CASSPQDRGHYEQYF. DNA of the CDR3: TGTGCCAGCAGTCCTCAGGACAGGGGGCATTACGAGCAGTACTTC.

The gene calls are TRBV27 and TRBJ1-6, with a weak D call TRBD1 (5 bases). Germline V CDR1 and CDR2: MNHEY, SMNVEV (reference sequence). The CDR3 extends over 14 amino acids. Trimming removed 3 bases from V and 4 bases from J, with 7 bases in between. For the CDR3, the DNA is TGTGCCAGCAGTTTTGGGGGGTATAATTCACCCCTCCACTTT. Amino acids: CASSFGGYNSPLHF.

The V call is TRBV5-1, the J call TRBJ2-5; 7 bases fit TRBD2. The CDR3 contains 14 residues. V shed 2 bases and J 5 bases; nucleotides not matched to a gene: 6. Germline loops: CDR1 SGHRS, CDR2 YFSETQ. The CDR3 region has the DNA TGCGCCAGCAGCTTTTTGGTCGGGGGGGAGACCCAGTACTTC. Translating gives CASSFLVGGETQYF. The full variable domain, with the rest looked up from reference TRBV5-1 and TRBJ2-5, is KAGVTQTPRYLIKTRGQQVTLSCSPISGHRSVSWYQQTPGQGLQFLFEYFSETQRNKGNFPGRFSGRQFSNSRSEMNVSTLELGDSALYLCASSFLVGGETQYFGPGTRLLVL.